This entry is about one T cell receptor beta chain. Its matching antigen is unknown. These data come from a study of cytomegalovirus exposure and HLA in healthy donors. Study-wide findings and caveats: In vitro checks showed that a few CMV-associated chains really do target CMV antigens. Investigators reported approximately 150 TCR beta chains as tied to cytomegalovirus.

Trimming took 5 bases from V and 4 from J, leaving 17 bases between them. From germline, CDR1 is SNHLY and CDR2 FYNNEI. CDR3 length equals 15 residues. The PCR made use of 60 Vbeta and 13 Jbeta primers. Sequencing was performed with immunoSEQ multiplex PCR; in TCRdb, only in-frame clones are kept and a portion is missing. The sample consists of around 130,000 clones, more than 60% of them appearing once. The origin of this receptor is a middle-aged woman in good health and CMV-seronegative. Input material: PBMCs. The chain joins TRBV2 to TRBJ1-1; possibly TRBD1 for D (5 bases). The CDR3 nucleotides read TGTGCCAGCAGTTGGGGCCGAATGTTACGCACTGAAGCTTTCTTT. Its protein is CASSWGRMLRTEAFF.